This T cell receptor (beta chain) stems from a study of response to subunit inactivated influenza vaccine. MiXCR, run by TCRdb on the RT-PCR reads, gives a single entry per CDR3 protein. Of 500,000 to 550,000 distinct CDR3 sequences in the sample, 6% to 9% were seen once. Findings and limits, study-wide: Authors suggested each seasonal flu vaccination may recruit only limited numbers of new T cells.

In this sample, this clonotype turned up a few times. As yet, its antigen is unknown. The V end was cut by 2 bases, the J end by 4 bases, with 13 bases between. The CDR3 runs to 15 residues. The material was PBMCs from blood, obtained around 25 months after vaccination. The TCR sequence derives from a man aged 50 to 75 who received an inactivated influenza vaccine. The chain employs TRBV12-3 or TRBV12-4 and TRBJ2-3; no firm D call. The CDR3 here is CASSLFGKSADTQYF. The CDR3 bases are TGTGCCAGCAGTTTATTCGGAAAGTCGGCAGATACGCAGTATTTT.